This TCR beta chain originates from a study of blood T cell repertoires in COVID-19. Study context: COVID-19 samples collected from the United States, Italy and Spain covered acute and convalescent phases. T cells, B-cell-depleted T cells, or PBMCs provided the cDNA or gDNA that served as material.

Per the study methods: Amplifying reference gene primers gave estimates of nucleated cell counts. The table came from immunoSEQ multiplex PCR; TCRdb's copy has only in-frame clones and leaves some out. The V and J calls and the clone size are those of that table, but D and trimming were determined from the DNA. The sample gives around 400,000 clones, around 87% of which show up once; 2% to 2.5% is in the top ten. Germline V gives CDR1 SGHRS, CDR2 YFSETQ. Trimming cost V 3 bases and J 0 bases; bases outside gene matches: 9. The CDR3 consists of 17 residues. The sequencing input was peripheral blood. This TCR was sampled from a woman between 55 and 75 years old with COVID-19, enrolled during active disease. The chain joins TRBV5-1 to TRBJ1-2; 9 bases line up with TRBD1. The CDR3 here is CASSWMTGGLSNYGYTF. The DNA of the CDR3 is TGCGCCAGCAGCTGGATGACAGGGGGTCTATCTAACTATGGCTACACCTTC.